The rows below give T cell receptor beta chains drawn from one sample of a study of blood T cell repertoires in COVID-19. The assay was immunoSEQ multiplex PCR, and TCRdb's table has in-frame clones only and misses some. The table has around 120,000 clones, about four fifths seen once; the top ten hold 2.3%. The sequencing input was peripheral blood. These receptors all come from a man aged 70-80 years with acute or convalescent COVID-19. The CDR3 runs from the conserved cysteine through the conserved F or W. Each record gives: J gene, D gene, CDR3 length, clone size, V gene, CDR3 DNA, CDR3 protein. The D gene is left open where the match is weak. Expanded clones are given a class, and other clones once, few, many or no size at all.

j_call: TRBJ2-7
d_call: -
cdr3_length: 13
clone_size: -
v_call: TRBV7-9
cdr3_nt: TGTGCCAGTGATACAGGGAGCTCCTACGAGCAGTACTTC
cdr3_aa: CASDTGSSYEQYF

j_call: TRBJ1-6
d_call: TRBD1
cdr3_length: 14
clone_size: -
v_call: TRBV6-5
cdr3_nt: TGTGCCAGCAGCAGGGGGACAGGGGGTTCACCCCTCCACTTT
cdr3_aa: CASSRGTGGSPLHF

j_call: TRBJ1-5
d_call: TRBD1
cdr3_length: 15
clone_size: once
v_call: TRBV28
cdr3_nt: TGTGCCAGCAGGGCCCGGGACAGGGAAGATCAGCCCCAGCATTTT
cdr3_aa: CASRARDREDQPQHF

j_call: TRBJ1-2
d_call: TRBD1
cdr3_length: 16
clone_size: -
v_call: TRBV5-1
cdr3_nt: TGCGCCAGCAGCTTGGGCTGGACAGGGGGGAACTATGGCTACACCTTC
cdr3_aa: CASSLGWTGGNYGYTF

j_call: TRBJ2-5
d_call: TRBD2
cdr3_length: 15
clone_size: -
v_call: TRBV3-1/TRBV3-2
cdr3_nt: TGTGCCAGCAGCCACCCCCTCGGGGGGCAAGAGACCCAGTACTTC
cdr3_aa: CASSHPLGGQETQYF

j_call: TRBJ1-1
d_call: -
cdr3_length: 14
clone_size: -
v_call: TRBV6-6
cdr3_nt: TGTGCCAGCAGTTATTCCAGGGTGAACACTGAAGCTTTCTTT
cdr3_aa: CASSYSRVNTEAFF

j_call: TRBJ2-7
d_call: -
cdr3_length: 13
clone_size: -
v_call: TRBV7-3
cdr3_nt: TGTGCCAGCAGCCCCACCTCACAGGGTCGGCAGTACTTC
cdr3_aa: CASSPTSQGRQYF

j_call: TRBJ1-4
d_call: -
cdr3_length: 15
clone_size: -
v_call: TRBV6-5
cdr3_nt: TGTGCCAGCAGTTACTCGTTCGGGGGGGGTGAAAAACTGTTTTTT
cdr3_aa: CASSYSFGGGEKLFF

j_call: TRBJ2-1
d_call: -
cdr3_length: 15
clone_size: -
v_call: TRBV3-1/TRBV3-2
cdr3_nt: TGTGCCAGCAGCCCTTCAATTAGCTCCTACAATGAGCAGTTCTTC
cdr3_aa: CASSPSISSYNEQFF

j_call: TRBJ1-4
d_call: -
cdr3_length: 13
clone_size: -
v_call: TRBV6-4
cdr3_nt: TGTGCCAGCAGTGACTCTCCCGGGGAAAAACTGTTTTTT
cdr3_aa: CASSDSPGEKLFF

j_call: TRBJ2-7
d_call: -
cdr3_length: 14
clone_size: -
v_call: TRBV6-2/TRBV6-3
cdr3_nt: TGTGCCAGCAGCGGTGCGTGGACTGACTACGAGCAGTACTTC
cdr3_aa: CASSGAWTDYEQYF

j_call: TRBJ1-5
d_call: -
cdr3_length: 12
clone_size: -
v_call: TRBV6-2/TRBV6-3
cdr3_nt: TGTGCCAGCAGTGTGCAGGGAGGACCCCAGCATTTT
cdr3_aa: CASSVQGGPQHF

j_call: TRBJ2-1
d_call: -
cdr3_length: 15
clone_size: once
v_call: TRBV6-2/TRBV6-3
cdr3_nt: TGTGCCAGCAGTTACACGCCTACGGTATACAATGAGCAGTTCTTC
cdr3_aa: CASSYTPTVYNEQFF

j_call: TRBJ2-7
d_call: -
cdr3_length: 13
clone_size: -
v_call: TRBV10-3
cdr3_nt: TGTGCCATCAGTGAGTCGATGGGCAGGGAGCAGTACTTC
cdr3_aa: CAISESMGREQYF

j_call: TRBJ1-6
d_call: -
cdr3_length: 13
clone_size: -
v_call: TRBV11-1
cdr3_nt: TGTGCCAGCAGCCTGAGGCATAATTCACCCCTCCACTTT
cdr3_aa: CASSLRHNSPLHF

j_call: TRBJ2-5
d_call: -
cdr3_length: 12
clone_size: -
v_call: TRBV30
cdr3_nt: TGTGCCTGGGACAGTAACCAAGAGACCCAGTACTTC
cdr3_aa: CAWDSNQETQYF

j_call: TRBJ2-3
d_call: -
cdr3_length: 15
clone_size: few
v_call: TRBV5-1
cdr3_nt: TGCGCCAGCGGGCCTATTGGGGGGAGCACAGATACGCAGTATTTT
cdr3_aa: CASGPIGGSTDTQYF

j_call: TRBJ2-5
d_call: TRBD1
cdr3_length: 14
clone_size: -
v_call: TRBV11-2
cdr3_nt: TGTGCCAGCAGCTTAGGTAGGGGGCGAGAGACCCAGTACTTC
cdr3_aa: CASSLGRGRETQYF

j_call: TRBJ2-5
d_call: TRBD1
cdr3_length: 15
clone_size: -
v_call: TRBV5-1
cdr3_nt: TGCGCCAGCTCCGATGGACAGGGGTTTCAAGAGACCCAGTACTTC
cdr3_aa: CASSDGQGFQETQYF

j_call: TRBJ1-2
d_call: TRBD1
cdr3_length: 14
clone_size: -
v_call: TRBV27
cdr3_nt: TGTGCCAGCAGTCCAACAGGGACAGGGAACGGCTACACCTTC
cdr3_aa: CASSPTGTGNGYTF

j_call: TRBJ1-5
d_call: -
cdr3_length: 15
clone_size: -
v_call: TRBV7-2
cdr3_nt: TGTGCCAGCAGCTTAGAAGCAGGGGCTGGGCAGCCCCAGCATTTT
cdr3_aa: CASSLEAGAGQPQHF

j_call: TRBJ2-3
d_call: -
cdr3_length: 15
clone_size: -
v_call: TRBV27
cdr3_nt: TGTGCCAGCAGTTTATTGGGGGGTGGCACAGATACGCAGTATTTT
cdr3_aa: CASSLLGGGTDTQYF

j_call: TRBJ1-1
d_call: -
cdr3_length: 15
clone_size: -
v_call: TRBV10-1
cdr3_nt: TGCGCCAGCAGTTTATTCGCGGGTAGGAACACTGAAGCTTTCTTT
cdr3_aa: CASSLFAGRNTEAFF

j_call: TRBJ1-6
d_call: -
cdr3_length: 14
clone_size: -
v_call: TRBV9
cdr3_nt: TGTGCCAGCAGTGCCGGACATGCTAATTCACCCCTCCACTTT
cdr3_aa: CASSAGHANSPLHF

j_call: TRBJ2-7
d_call: -
cdr3_length: 13
clone_size: -
v_call: TRBV5-1
cdr3_nt: TGCGCCAGCAGCCAAATCCAGAACTACGAGCAGTACTTC
cdr3_aa: CASSQIQNYEQYF

j_call: TRBJ2-1
d_call: TRBD1
cdr3_length: 16
clone_size: -
v_call: TRBV7-2
cdr3_nt: TGTGCCAGCAGCTTGTACCGGGACAGGGGGCCGGATGAGCAGTTCTTC
cdr3_aa: CASSLYRDRGPDEQFF

j_call: TRBJ2-3
d_call: -
cdr3_length: 14
clone_size: -
v_call: TRBV7-9
cdr3_nt: TGTGCCAGCAGCTTAGAGGCCCAGGCAGATACGCAGTATTTT
cdr3_aa: CASSLEAQADTQYF

j_call: TRBJ1-2
d_call: -
cdr3_length: 13
clone_size: few
v_call: TRBV10-3
cdr3_nt: TGTGCCATCAGTGACCAGAGCAGGGGTGGCTACACCTTC
cdr3_aa: CAISDQSRGGYTF

j_call: TRBJ1-1
d_call: -
cdr3_length: 14
clone_size: -
v_call: TRBV2
cdr3_nt: TGTGCCAGCAGTGAAGTTTGGCAGAACACTGAAGCTTTCTTT
cdr3_aa: CASSEVWQNTEAFF

j_call: TRBJ2-3
d_call: -
cdr3_length: 14
clone_size: -
v_call: TRBV5-1
cdr3_nt: TGCGCCAGCAGCCCAGGGCCCCCAGCAGATACGCAGTATTTT
cdr3_aa: CASSPGPPADTQYF

j_call: TRBJ2-1
d_call: -
cdr3_length: 14
clone_size: -
v_call: TRBV7-2
cdr3_nt: TGTGCCAGCAGCTTAGTCCTCCCTCGCAATGAGCAGTTCTTC
cdr3_aa: CASSLVLPRNEQFF

j_call: TRBJ2-7
d_call: -
cdr3_length: 14
clone_size: few
v_call: TRBV19
cdr3_nt: TGTGCCAGTAGTATCGGAGGGGGCCCCTACGAGCAGTACTTC
cdr3_aa: CASSIGGGPYEQYF

j_call: TRBJ2-3
d_call: TRBD2
cdr3_length: 13
clone_size: -
v_call: TRBV10-3
cdr3_nt: TGTGCCACGGAAAGCGGGGCCCCCGGTACGCAGTATTTT
cdr3_aa: CATESGAPGTQYF

j_call: TRBJ1-3
d_call: -
cdr3_length: 11
clone_size: -
v_call: TRBV5-1
cdr3_nt: TGCGCCAGCGGTCAGGGAAACACCATATATTTT
cdr3_aa: CASGQGNTIYF

j_call: TRBJ1-1
d_call: TRBD1
cdr3_length: 14
clone_size: -
v_call: TRBV6-5
cdr3_nt: TGTGCCAGCAGCCGGTTCGGGACAGAATATGAAGCTTTCTTT
cdr3_aa: CASSRFGTEYEAFF

j_call: TRBJ1-4
d_call: TRBD1
cdr3_length: 13
clone_size: -
v_call: TRBV7-9
cdr3_nt: TGTGCCAGCACTAGGGCAGGGGGTGCAAAACTGTTTTTT
cdr3_aa: CASTRAGGAKLFF

j_call: TRBJ2-2
d_call: -
cdr3_length: 12
clone_size: -
v_call: TRBV6-2/TRBV6-3
cdr3_nt: TGTGCCAGCAGTCACGACAGCGGGGAGCTGTTTTTT
cdr3_aa: CASSHDSGELFF

j_call: TRBJ2-7
d_call: -
cdr3_length: 18
clone_size: -
v_call: TRBV27
cdr3_nt: TGTGCCAGCAGTTTATCTCGCCGATCTAGGTTGATAGTAGACGAGCAGTACTTC
cdr3_aa: CASSLSRRSRLIVDEQYF

j_call: TRBJ2-3
d_call: TRBD2
cdr3_length: 16
clone_size: -
v_call: TRBV10-2
cdr3_nt: TGCGCCAGCAGTGAGGGCCTAGCGGGTAGCACAGATACGCAGTATTTT
cdr3_aa: CASSEGLAGSTDTQYF

j_call: TRBJ1-3
d_call: TRBD1
cdr3_length: 18
clone_size: -
v_call: TRBV10-2
cdr3_nt: TGCGCCAGCAGCAGGACAGGGGCCCTTATCTCCTCTGGAAACACCATATATTTT
cdr3_aa: CASSRTGALISSGNTIYF

j_call: TRBJ2-7
d_call: TRBD1
cdr3_length: 14
clone_size: -
v_call: TRBV5-4
cdr3_nt: TGTGCCAGCAGCTTAAACAGGGGCTCCTACGAGCAGTACTTC
cdr3_aa: CASSLNRGSYEQYF

j_call: TRBJ1-1
d_call: TRBD1
cdr3_length: 16
clone_size: -
v_call: TRBV7-3
cdr3_nt: TGTGCCAGCAGCTTAATGCCCCTGGGCAGGGGGACTGAAGCTTTCTTT
cdr3_aa: CASSLMPLGRGTEAFF

j_call: TRBJ1-2
d_call: -
cdr3_length: 13
clone_size: once
v_call: TRBV18
cdr3_nt: TGTGCCAGCTCACCACTGGGAGGAGATGGCTACACCTTC
cdr3_aa: CASSPLGGDGYTF

j_call: TRBJ2-5
d_call: TRBD2
cdr3_length: 14
clone_size: many
v_call: TRBV7-3
cdr3_nt: TGTGCCAGCAGCTTAACGGGCGGGGGTGAGACCCAGTACTTC
cdr3_aa: CASSLTGGGETQYF

j_call: TRBJ1-6
d_call: -
cdr3_length: 12
clone_size: -
v_call: TRBV5-4
cdr3_nt: TGTGCCAGCAGCTCTATTAATTCACCCCTCCACTTT
cdr3_aa: CASSSINSPLHF

j_call: TRBJ2-6
d_call: TRBD1
cdr3_length: 18
clone_size: once
v_call: TRBV7-3
cdr3_nt: TGTGCCAGCAGCTTAGAAGGACAGGGGGCCCCTGGGGCCAACGTCCTGACTTTC
cdr3_aa: CASSLEGQGAPGANVLTF

j_call: TRBJ2-1
d_call: TRBD2
cdr3_length: 15
clone_size: few
v_call: TRBV9
cdr3_nt: TGTGCCAGCAGCGCTAGCGGGGGGGCCTACAATGAGCAGTTCTTC
cdr3_aa: CASSASGGAYNEQFF

j_call: TRBJ2-2
d_call: -
cdr3_length: 16
clone_size: -
v_call: TRBV5-1
cdr3_nt: TGCGCCAGCAGCTTGCGGAGTACAAGCACCACCGGGGAGCTGTTTTTT
cdr3_aa: CASSLRSTSTTGELFF

j_call: TRBJ1-2
d_call: -
cdr3_length: 16
clone_size: -
v_call: TRBV5-4
cdr3_nt: TGTGCCAGCAGCTTCAAGACAGCGCCTCAGGTGGGGGGCTACACCTTC
cdr3_aa: CASSFKTAPQVGGYTF